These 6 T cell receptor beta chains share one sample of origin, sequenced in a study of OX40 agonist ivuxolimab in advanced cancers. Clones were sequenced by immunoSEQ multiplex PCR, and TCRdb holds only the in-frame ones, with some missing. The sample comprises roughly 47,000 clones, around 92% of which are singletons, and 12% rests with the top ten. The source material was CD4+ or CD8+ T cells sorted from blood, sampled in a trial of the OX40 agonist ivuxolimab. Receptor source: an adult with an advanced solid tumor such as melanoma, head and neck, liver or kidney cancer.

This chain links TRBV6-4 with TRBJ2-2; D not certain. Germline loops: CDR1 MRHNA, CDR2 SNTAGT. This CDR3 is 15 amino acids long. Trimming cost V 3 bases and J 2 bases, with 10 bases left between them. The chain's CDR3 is CASSENAGNTGELFF. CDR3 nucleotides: TGTGCCAGCAGTGAGAACGCTGGTAACACCGGGGAGCTGTTTTTT.

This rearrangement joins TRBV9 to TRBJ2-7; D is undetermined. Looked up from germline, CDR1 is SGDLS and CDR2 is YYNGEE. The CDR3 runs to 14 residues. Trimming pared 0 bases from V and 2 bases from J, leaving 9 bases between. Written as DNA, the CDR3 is TGTGCCAGCAGCGTAGAGGGCAGTACCTACGAGCAGTACTTC. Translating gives CASSVEGSTYEQYF.

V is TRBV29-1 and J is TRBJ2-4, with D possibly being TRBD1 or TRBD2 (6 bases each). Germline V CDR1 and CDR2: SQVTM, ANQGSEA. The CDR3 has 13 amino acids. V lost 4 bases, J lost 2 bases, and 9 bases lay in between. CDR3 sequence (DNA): TGCAGCGTTGGGGGGGCCACCAAAAACATTCAGTACTTC. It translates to CSVGGATKNIQYF.

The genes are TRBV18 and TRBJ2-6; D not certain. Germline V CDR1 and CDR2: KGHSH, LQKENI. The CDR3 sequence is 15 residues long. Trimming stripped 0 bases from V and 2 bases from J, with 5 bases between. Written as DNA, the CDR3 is TGTGCCAGCTCACCACCGAGGACTGGGGCCAACGTCCTGACTTTC. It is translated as CASSPPRTGANVLTF.

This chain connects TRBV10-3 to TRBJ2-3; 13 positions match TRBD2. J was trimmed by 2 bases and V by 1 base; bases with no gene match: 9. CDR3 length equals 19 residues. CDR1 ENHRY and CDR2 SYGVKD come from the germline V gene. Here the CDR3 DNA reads TGTGCCATCAGTGAGTTTTACACCGGACTAGCGGGAGCCACAGATACGCAGTATTTT. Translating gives CAISEFYTGLAGATDTQYF.

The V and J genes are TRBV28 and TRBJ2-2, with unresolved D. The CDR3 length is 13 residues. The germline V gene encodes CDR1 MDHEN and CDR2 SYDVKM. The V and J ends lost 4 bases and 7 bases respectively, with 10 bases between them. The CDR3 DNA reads TGTGCCAGCAGTTCCGACAAATTCGGGGAGCTGTTTTTT. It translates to CASSSDKFGELFF.